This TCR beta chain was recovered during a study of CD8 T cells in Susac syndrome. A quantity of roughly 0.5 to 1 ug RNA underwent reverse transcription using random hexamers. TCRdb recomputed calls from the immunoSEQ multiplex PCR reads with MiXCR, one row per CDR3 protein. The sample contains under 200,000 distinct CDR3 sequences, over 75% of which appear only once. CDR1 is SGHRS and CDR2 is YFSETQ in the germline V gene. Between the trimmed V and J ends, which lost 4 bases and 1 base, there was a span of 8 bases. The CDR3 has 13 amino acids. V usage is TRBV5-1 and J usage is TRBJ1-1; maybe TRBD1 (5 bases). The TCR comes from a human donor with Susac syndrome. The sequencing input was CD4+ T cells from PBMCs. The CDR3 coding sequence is TGCGCCAGCAGCAGGGGACCGAACACTGAAGCTTTCTTT. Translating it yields CASSRGPNTEAFF.